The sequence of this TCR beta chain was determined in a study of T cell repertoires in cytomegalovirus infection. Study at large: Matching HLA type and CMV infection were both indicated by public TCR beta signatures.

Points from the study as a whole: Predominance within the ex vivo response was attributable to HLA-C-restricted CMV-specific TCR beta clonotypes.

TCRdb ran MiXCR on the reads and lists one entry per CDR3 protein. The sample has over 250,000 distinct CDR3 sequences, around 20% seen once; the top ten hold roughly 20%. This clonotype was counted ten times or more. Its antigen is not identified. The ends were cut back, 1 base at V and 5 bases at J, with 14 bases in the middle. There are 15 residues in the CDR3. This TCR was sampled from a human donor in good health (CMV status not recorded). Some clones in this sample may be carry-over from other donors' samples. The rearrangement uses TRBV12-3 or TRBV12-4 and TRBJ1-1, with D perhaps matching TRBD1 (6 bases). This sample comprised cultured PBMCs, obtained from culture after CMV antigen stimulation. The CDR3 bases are TGTGCCAGCAGTTTAGTTACAGGGTCGAAGACTGAAGCTTTCTTT. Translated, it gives CASSLVTGSKTEAFF.